One sample yielded the 17 T cell receptor beta chains listed below, sequenced in a study of T cells in narcolepsy. Some clones are missing from TCRdb's copy, which holds only in-frame ones; the method was immunoSEQ multiplex PCR. The sample has over 30,000 clones, roughly 90% seen once; the top ten hold over 0.8%. Sequencing was performed on CD45RA- memory CD4+ T cells from PBMCs. The receptors come from a human donor with narcolepsy.

This clone was detected a few times. The CDR3 loop is CASSKGRGGLQPQHF. The CDR3 bases are TGTGCCAGCAGCAAAGGGAGGGGGGGGCTCCAGCCCCAGCATTTT. The chain has TRBV21-1 and TRBJ1-5. TRBV21-1 is designated a pseudogene. The CDR3 runs to 15 residues.

V gene TRBV2 combines with J gene TRBJ2-1; TRBD2 aligns across 12 bases. CDR1 is SNHLY, CDR2 FYNNEI, per germline. This CDR3 has 14 amino acids. The J segment lost 6 bases and the V segment lost 8 bases, leaving 5 bases of the junction unmatched. CDR3 protein: CASEGLAGRNEQFF. The CDR3 DNA reads as TGTGCCAGCGAGGGACTAGCGGGCCGCAATGAGCAGTTCTTC.

The chain is built from TRBV5-1 and TRBJ2-3, with 9 nucleotides matching TRBD1. Germline loops: CDR1 SGHRS, CDR2 YFSETQ. This CDR3 region has 16 residues. Trimming cost V 7 bases and J 4 bases; bases outside gene matches: 13. The CDR3 sequence: CASAKGTGTRADTQYF. DNA for the CDR3: TGCGCCAGCGCTAAAGGGACAGGGACGCGCGCAGATACGCAGTATTTT.

This clone turned up a few times. V usage is TRBV6-6 and J usage is TRBJ2-7; D may be TRBD1 (6 bases). V lost 2 bases and J 2 bases, leaving 10 bases between the germline ends. CDR3 length equals 14 residues. Germline values: CDR1 MNHNY, CDR2 SVGAGI (reference sequence). CDR3 bases: TGTGCCAGCAGTTACCTGGGGGCAACCTACGAGCAGTACTTC. This encodes CASSYLGATYEQYF.

This clone has only a few counts. This rearrangement joins TRBV7-3 to TRBJ2-1; 8 bases are a match to TRBD2. CDR1 is SGHTA, CDR2 FQGTGA, per germline. The CDR3 totals 13 residues. V dropped 5 bases and J dropped 9; count of bases not matched to a gene: 6. The CDR3 nucleotides read TGTGCCAGCAGCCCGGGACTAGGCGGTGAGCAGTTCTTC. It codes for CASSPGLGGEQFF.

The chain links TRBV4-1 to TRBJ2-1; 9 nucleotides align to TRBD2. With 4 bases clipped from V and 8 bases from J, the junction kept 12 bases outside the gene matches. The CDR3 covers 16 residues. Germline V CDR1 and CDR2: MGHRA, YSYEKL. As DNA, the CDR3 is TGCGCCAGCAGCCCCTACTATAGCGGGAGCCCCCATGAGCAGTTCTTC. Translating gives CASSPYYSGSPHEQFF.

This clone was counted only a few times. V gene TRBV28 combines with J gene TRBJ2-7; 9 bases map to TRBD2. Germline assignment: CDR1 MDHEN and CDR2 SYDVKM. The CDR3 consists of 15 residues. The trim removed 5 bases at V and 0 bases at J, leaving 5 bases unmatched. CDR3: CASSDASGASYEQYF. In DNA, the CDR3 is TGTGCCAGCAGTGATGCTAGCGGGGCCTCCTACGAGCAGTACTTC.

This clone was counted once. The rearrangement links TRBV25-1 to TRBJ2-1; TRBD2 matches at 7 bases. The CDR3 sequence is 14 residues long. The germline V gene encodes CDR1 MGHDK and CDR2 SYGVNS. Trimming cost V 6 bases and J 3 bases; bases outside gene matches: 5. The CDR3 here is CASREAGFYNEQFF. CDR3 coding DNA: TGTGCCAGCAGAGAAGCGGGGTTCTACAATGAGCAGTTCTTC.

The genes are TRBV14 and TRBJ2-1, with TRBD2 matching 10 bases. CDR1 is SGHDN, CDR2 FVKESK, per germline. CDR3 length: 18 amino acids. The V and J ends lost 4 bases and 1 base, in that order; junction bases with no gene match: 10. The CDR3 DNA sequence: TGTGCCAGCAGCCGGGAAAGCGGGGGGGTCTTTTCCTACAATGAGCAGTTCTTC. This codes for CASSRESGGVFSYNEQFF.

The chain carries TRBV6-1 and TRBJ2-2; D is undetermined. Trimming took 5 bases from V and 0 from J, leaving 10 bases between them. The CDR3 runs to 15 residues. Looked up from germline, CDR1 is MNHNS and CDR2 is SASEGT. CDR3 DNA sequence: TGTGCCAGCAGTTTGGGCAGCACGAACACCGGGGAGCTGTTTTTT. Its translation is CASSLGSTNTGELFF.

As to this clone: One junction end does not reproduce the germline sequence, and a read error may be involved. The sample carries other DNA sequences with the same CDR3. J is TRBJ2-1 and V is TRBV7-2, with TRBD2 matching over 9 bases. Germline assignment: CDR1 SGHTA and CDR2 FQGNSA. CDR3 length equals 16 residues. CDR3 in amino acids: CASSLAGSKGYNEQFF. The CDR3 DNA reads TGTGCCAGCAGCCTAGCGGGGTCCAAAGGCTACAATGAGCAGTTCTTC.

The chain is built from TRBV5-1 and TRBJ1-2; tentatively, D is TRBD1 (5 bases). There are 13 residues in the CDR3. The V and J ends lost 0 bases and 8 bases respectively, with 11 bases between them. From germline, CDR1 is SGHRS and CDR2 YFSETQ. CDR3 region: CASSLGQGRGYTF. The CDR3 region has the DNA TGCGCCAGCAGCTTGGGGCAGGGACGCGGCTACACCTTC.

This clone has a single count. The chain has TRBV7-3 and TRBJ2-7; D possibly matches TRBD1 or TRBD2 (6 bases each). The CDR3 totals 14 residues. Looked up from germline, CDR1 is SGHTA and CDR2 is FQGTGA. With 4 bases removed from V and 5 bases from J, the gap between germline ends came to 15 bases. The CDR3 sequence is CASSSGGTSNEQYF. The DNA of the CDR3 is TGTGCCAGCAGCTCCGGGGGCACTTCCAACGAGCAGTACTTC.

The chain recombines TRBV19 with TRBJ1-5; 7 bases are shared with TRBD1. Germline CDR1 is LNHDA and CDR2 is SQIVND (reference sequence). Trimming at V came to 7 bases and at J to 5 bases, leaving 8 bases not matched to a gene. CDR3 length: 14 residues. In nucleotides, the CDR3 is TGTGCCAGTAATGAAGGGGGCCTGCATCAGCCCCAGCATTTT. As protein: CASNEGGLHQPQHF. Variable domain in full (rest from reference TRBV19 and TRBJ1-5): DGGITQSPKYLFRKEGQNVTLSCEQNLNHDAMYWYRQDPGQGLRLIYYSQIVNDFQKGDIAEGYSVSREKKESFPLTVTSAQKNPTAFYLCASNEGGLHQPQHFGDGTRLSIL.

The rearrangement joins TRBV20-1 to TRBJ1-1; D remains ambiguous. Germline-derived CDR1 and CDR2 are DFQATT and SNEGSKA (reference sequence). CDR3 length equals 10 residues. Trimming took 3 bases from V and 8 from J, leaving 7 bases between them. The CDR3 sequence is CSASSEEAFF. DNA of the CDR3: TGCAGTGCTAGCTCCGAAGAAGCTTTCTTT.

This clone was recorded once. CDR3 region: CASSPTRTANSPLHF. The CDR3 DNA follows: TGTGCCAGCAGCCCAACTCGGACAGCGAATTCACCCCTCCACTTT. The chain employs TRBV14 and TRBJ1-6; D might be TRBD1 (6 bases). This CDR3 is 15 amino acids long. The germline CDR1 and CDR2 sequences are SGHDN and FVKESK. V was clipped by 4 bases and J by 7 bases, with 14 bases between them.

This clone was recorded only once. The CDR3 protein is CAISDRREATEAFF. CDR3 bases: TGTGCCATCAGTGATAGAAGGGAGGCCACTGAAGCTTTCTTT. V is TRBV10-3 and J is TRBJ1-1; D remains unclear. The V end was cut by 3 bases, the J end by 4 bases, with 12 bases between. Germline V gene data show CDR1 as ENHRY and CDR2 as SYGVKD. The CDR3 has 14 amino acids.